This T cell receptor beta chain originates from a study of cytomegalovirus exposure and HLA in healthy donors. The germline CDR1 and CDR2 sequences are SNHLY and FYNNEI. The CDR3 runs 14 residues. V was trimmed by 6 bases and J by 0 bases, leaving 10 bases between them. The study ran its PCR with 60 Vbeta and 13 Jbeta primers. Measured with immunoSEQ multiplex PCR; TCRdb has only the in-frame clones, and not every one. In the table there are about 200,000 clones, under 90% of which are singletons. As for this clone: Its specificity is not known.

Findings and limits, study-wide: In a later analysis, around 18,000 TCR beta sequences were associated with HLA alleles at 0.05 false discovery rate.

The rearrangement joins TRBV2 to TRBJ2-3; D is uncertain. This receptor was taken from a boy aged 2 to 10 in good health and CMV-seronegative. Material for sequencing was PBMCs. The CDR3 bases are TGTGCCAGCAGACGGAGCTCTAGCACAGATACGCAGTATTTT. Translation gives CASRRSSSTDTQYF. Looking up the rest from reference TRBV2 and TRBJ2-3 gives the full variable domain: EPEVTQTPSHQVTQMGQEVILRCVPISNHLYFYWYRQILGQKVEFLVSFYNNEISEKSEIFDDQFSVERPDGSNFTLKIRSTKLEDSAMYFCASRRSSSTDTQYFGPGTRLTVL.